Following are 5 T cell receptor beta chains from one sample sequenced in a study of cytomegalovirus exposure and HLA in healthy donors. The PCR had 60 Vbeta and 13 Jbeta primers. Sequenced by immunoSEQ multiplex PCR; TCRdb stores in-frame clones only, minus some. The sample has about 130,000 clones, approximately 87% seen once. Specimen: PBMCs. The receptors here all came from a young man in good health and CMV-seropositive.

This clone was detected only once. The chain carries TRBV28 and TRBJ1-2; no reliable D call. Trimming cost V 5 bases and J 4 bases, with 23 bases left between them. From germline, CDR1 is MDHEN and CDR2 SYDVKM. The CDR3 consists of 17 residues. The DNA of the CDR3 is TGTGCCAGCAGTGTCAGCATCGGACGGGATATTCGCTATGGCTACACCTTC. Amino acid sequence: CASSVSIGRDIRYGYTF.

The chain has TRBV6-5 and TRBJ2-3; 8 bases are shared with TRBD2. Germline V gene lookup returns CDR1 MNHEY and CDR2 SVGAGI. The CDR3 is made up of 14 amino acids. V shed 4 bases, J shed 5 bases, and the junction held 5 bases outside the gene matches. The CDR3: CASSSGLGIDTQYF. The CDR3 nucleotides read TGTGCCAGCAGTTCGGGACTAGGGATAGATACGCAGTATTTT.

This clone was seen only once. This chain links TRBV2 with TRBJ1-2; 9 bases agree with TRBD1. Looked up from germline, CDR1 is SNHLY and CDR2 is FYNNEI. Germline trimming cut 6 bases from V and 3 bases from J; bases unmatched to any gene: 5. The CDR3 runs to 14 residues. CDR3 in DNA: TGTGCCAGCAGGGAAACAGGGGGCTACTATGGCTACACCTTC. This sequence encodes CASRETGGYYGYTF.

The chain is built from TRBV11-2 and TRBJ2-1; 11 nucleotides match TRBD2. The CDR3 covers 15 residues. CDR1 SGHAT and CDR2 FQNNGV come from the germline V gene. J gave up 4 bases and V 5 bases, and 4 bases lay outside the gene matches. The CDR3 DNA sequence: TGTGCCAGCAGCCTTTGGACTAGCGGGTACAATGAGCAGTTCTTC. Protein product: CASSLWTSGYNEQFF.

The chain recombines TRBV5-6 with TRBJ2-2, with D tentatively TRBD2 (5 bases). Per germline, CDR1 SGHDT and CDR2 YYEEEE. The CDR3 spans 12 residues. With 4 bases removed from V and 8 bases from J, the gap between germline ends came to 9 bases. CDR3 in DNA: TGTGCCAGCAGCGCGACGGGGGGGGAGCTGTTTTTT. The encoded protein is CASSATGGELFF.